The 19 T cell receptor beta chains presented below share a single source sample, sequenced in a study of PD-L1 blockade in urothelial cancer. The data were produced by immunoSEQ multiplex PCR, yet TCRdb's version contains in-frame clones alone and is incomplete. The sample gives approximately 52,000 clones, roughly 80% of which show up once; approximately 4% is in the top ten. The sequenced sample was PBMCs, obtained around atezolizumab (anti-PD-L1) treatment. These receptors were obtained from a man between 65 and 85 years old with urothelial cancer.

The V and J genes are TRBV15 and TRBJ2-7, with TRBD2 matching over 7 bases. Germline trimming cut 5 bases from V and 4 bases from J; bases unmatched to any gene: 5. The CDR3 is 13 residues long. Germline V gene sequence: CDR1 LNHNV, CDR2 YYDKDF (reference sequence). In DNA, the CDR3 is TGTGCCACCAGCCGCGGGAGCTGGTACGAGCAGTACTTC. Amino acid sequence: CATSRGSWYEQYF.

The rearrangement uses TRBV12-5 and TRBJ2-2; 15 bases agree with TRBD2. CDR3 size: 19 residues. With V trimmed by 5 bases and J by 5 bases, 12 bases remained unmatched. Per germline, CDR1 LGHNT and CDR2 FRNRAP. CDR3 region: CASGPGTSGRSRGTGELFF. CDR3 DNA sequence: TGTGCTAGTGGTCCCGGGACTAGCGGGAGGTCGCGGGGGACCGGGGAGCTGTTTTTT.

The V call is TRBV6-5, the J call TRBJ2-5; the D gene is possibly TRBD2 (5 bases). This CDR3 has 14 amino acids. V gave up 5 bases and J gave up 5 bases, with 15 bases separating them. The germline CDR1 and CDR2 sequences are MNHEY and SVGAGI. The CDR3 coding sequence is TGTGCCAGCAGTGTCGGACTGTCCGGGGAGACCCAGTACTTC. It encodes CASSVGLSGETQYF.

The CDR3: CASSPGGTEAFF. The CDR3 DNA reads TGTGCCAGCAGCCCCGGAGGCACTGAAGCTTTCTTT. This chain joins TRBV6-4 and TRBJ1-1; D ambiguous. In germline, CDR1 is MRHNA, CDR2 SNTAGT. CDR3 length equals 12 residues. Deletions cut 6 bases from V and 4 bases from J, with 9 bases between.

The chain is built from TRBV10-3 and TRBJ1-3, with D perhaps matching TRBD1 (6 bases). The CDR3 is 15 residues long. Trimming pared 10 bases from V and 0 bases from J, leaving 16 bases between. Germline V gene sequence: CDR1 ENHRY, CDR2 SYGVKD. The CDR3 DNA is TGTGCCACCTCGGACAGCGGACACTCTGGAAACACCATATATTTT. Its translation is CATSDSGHSGNTIYF.

The chain uses TRBV7-8 and TRBJ2-3; D unresolved. V was trimmed by 1 base and J by 0 bases, leaving 8 bases between them. This CDR3 is 15 amino acids long. Germline V gene sequence: CDR1 SGHVS, CDR2 FQNEAQ. Here the CDR3 DNA reads TGTGCCAGCAGCTTAGGGTCTACTAGCACAGATACGCAGTATTTT. It encodes CASSLGSTSTDTQYF.

This clone was observed once. The chain is built from TRBV7-2 and TRBJ2-2; 8 nucleotides match TRBD1. The CDR3 consists of 15 residues. Germline CDR1 and CDR2: SGHTA and FQGNSA. Trimming removed 6 bases from V and 3 bases from J; junction bases left unmatched: 6. In nucleotides, the CDR3 is TGTGCCAGCAGATTGGACAGGGTCGACACCGGGGAGCTGTTTTTT. Its protein product is CASRLDRVDTGELFF.

The J gene is TRBJ2-3, the V gene TRBV4-3; TRBD2 aligns across 13 bases. Germline V CDR1 and CDR2: LGHNA, YSLEER. The CDR3 is 15 residues long. V dropped 3 bases and J dropped 6; count of bases not matched to a gene: 3. The CDR3 sequence is CASSQRTSGSDTQYF. For the CDR3, the DNA is TGCGCCAGCAGCCAGCGGACTAGCGGGAGTGATACGCAGTATTTT.

The chain carries TRBV7-8 and TRBJ1-2; 8 bases fit TRBD1. V shed 5 bases, J shed 0 bases, and the junction held 5 bases outside the gene matches. The germline V gene encodes CDR1 SGHVS and CDR2 FQNEAQ. This CDR3 has 15 residues. CDR3 in amino acids: CASSPHRGANYGYTF. For the CDR3, the DNA is TGTGCCAGCAGCCCCCACAGGGGGGCTAACTATGGCTACACCTTC.

Only one count was recorded for this clone. J is TRBJ2-7 and V is TRBV15; 7 nucleotides line up with TRBD2. This CDR3 has 15 residues. Trimming removed 1 base from V and 2 bases from J; junction bases left unmatched: 5. Germline loops: CDR1 LNHNV, CDR2 YYDKDF (reference sequence). The CDR3 loop reads CATSRGPSGTYEQYF. CDR3 nucleotide sequence: TGTGCCACCAGCAGAGGGCCTAGCGGTACCTACGAGCAGTACTTC.

The table lists this clone with a few counts. The chain joins TRBV6-1 to TRBJ1-2, with D possibly being TRBD1 (6 bases). Between the trimmed V and J ends, which lost 3 bases and 9 bases, there was a span of 17 bases. The CDR3 extends over 14 amino acids. The germline V gene has CDR1 MNHNS and CDR2 SASEGT. The CDR3 DNA sequence: TGTGCCAGCAGTGATTGGGGGCGCATAGAGAGCTACACCTTC. Protein sequence: CASSDWGRIESYTF.

This clone was seen more than once but under ten times. The V call is TRBV19, the J call TRBJ2-4; 8 positions match TRBD1. Germline CDR1 LNHDA, CDR2 SQIVND (reference sequence). The CDR3 is 14 amino acids. The V and J ends lost 7 bases and 1 base, in that order; junction bases with no gene match: 3. CDR3: CASTRQGAKNIQYF. The CDR3 DNA sequence: TGTGCCAGTACCCGACAGGGGGCCAAAAACATTCAGTACTTC.

V and J are TRBV27 and TRBJ1-2; 8 bases are a match to TRBD1. Germline CDR1 reads MNHEY; CDR2 reads SMNVEV (reference sequence). There are 17 residues in the CDR3. V was pared by 5 bases and J by 8 bases, with 19 bases of the junction left unmatched. DNA for the CDR3: TGTGCCAGCAGTCGTAGTGGGACAGGTGGAAGTTTCGGAGGCTACACCTTC. Amino acid sequence: CASSRSGTGGSFGGYTF.

CDR3 sequence (DNA): TGTGCCAGCAGCTTAGGGAGGGGGCCGGCAGATACGCAGTATTTT. Its translation is CASSLGRGPADTQYF. The chain joins TRBV11-3 to TRBJ2-3; tentative D call: TRBD1 (7 bases). Germline CDR1 is SGHNT and CDR2 is YENEEA. The V end lost 1 base, the J end lost 4 bases, and 12 bases lay between the germline ends. CDR3 length: 15 residues.

V gene TRBV7-9 combines with J gene TRBJ2-5; the match to TRBD2 covers 10 bases. The germline V gene encodes CDR1 SEHNR and CDR2 FQNEAQ (reference sequence). The ends lost 5 bases at V and 1 base at J; junction bases unmatched: 1. This CDR3 comprises 14 residues. CDR3 nucleotides: TGTGCCAGCAGCGGGACTAGCGTCCAAGAGACCCAGTACTTC. This translates into CASSGTSVQETQYF.

The chain recombines TRBV18 with TRBJ2-7, with D tentatively TRBD1 (5 bases). The CDR3 extends over 14 amino acids. Germline lookup yields CDR1 KGHSH and CDR2 LQKENI. Between the trimmed V and J ends, which lost 6 bases and 0 bases, there was a span of 12 bases. The CDR3 DNA follows: TGTGCCAGCTCGCCCGAACAGGACTCCTACGAGCAGTACTTC. Translation gives CASSPEQDSYEQYF.

The genes are TRBV5-6 and TRBJ2-2; 7 bases match TRBD1. The CDR3 is 15 amino acids. Germline values: CDR1 SGHDT, CDR2 YYEEEE. After removal of 1 base from V and 4 bases from J, the junction contained 4 bases not matched to a gene. This chain's CDR3 is CASSLWDRLTGELFF. The CDR3 coding sequence is TGTGCCAGCAGCTTGTGGGACAGACTCACCGGGGAGCTGTTTTTT. Combining the CDR3 with reference TRBV5-6 and TRBJ2-2 gives the whole variable domain DAGVTQSPTHLIKTRGQQVTLRCSPKSGHDTVSWYQQALGQGPQFIFQYYEEEERQRGNFPDRFSGHQFPNYSSELNVNALLLGDSALYLCASSLWDRLTGELFFGEGSRLTVL.

This clone was observed a few times. In nucleotides, the CDR3 is TGTGCCAGCAGCTTTAATATCTTCGCAGATACGCAGTATTTT. Residues: CASSFNIFADTQYF. The genes are TRBV11-2 and TRBJ2-3; D call uncertain. This CDR3 has 14 residues. V was pared by 3 bases and J by 4 bases, with 11 bases between. The germline gives CDR1 SGHAT, CDR2 FQNNGV. Looking up the rest from reference TRBV11-2 and TRBJ2-3 gives the full variable domain: EAGVAQSPRYKIIEKRQSVAFWCNPISGHATLYWYQQILGQGPKLLIQFQNNGVVDDSQLPKDRFSAERLKGVDSTLKIQPAKLEDSAVYLCASSFNIFADTQYFGPGTRLTVL.

The chain is built from TRBV11-3 and TRBJ2-7, with unresolved D. The CDR3 is 12 residues long. V was trimmed by 1 base and J by 4 bases, leaving 5 bases between them. Germline CDR1 reads SGHNT; CDR2 reads YENEEA. CDR3 residues: CASSLAAYEQYF. The DNA of the CDR3 is TGTGCCAGCAGCTTAGCCGCGTACGAGCAGTACTTC.